This entry features one TCR beta chain sequence. No antigen is known for it. No per-base quality is available; no much larger clone lies one base away. From its cysteine to its phenylalanine, the CDR3 spans 15 amino acids. Of the read, only the CDR3 DNA is kept; its 45 bases are in frame from base 1. From V the trimming removes 5 bases and from J it removes 1 base, while the gene matches leave 8 bases of the junction unaccounted for. CDR1 is given as LNHDA and CDR2 as SQIVND, both from the germline V gene (reference sequence). The sample comes from a study of T cell responses to AZD1222 COVID-19 vaccine (dated by TCRdb to 2020 to 2022). Describing the broader study: AZD1222 recipients with second doses at about 4 weeks or about 12 weeks were pooled, because spike-specific TCR depth and breadth did not differ between schedules. TCR sequencing covered some 250 trial participants: nearly 210 given two doses of AZD1222 and around 25 given two doses of MenACWY control vaccine. Trial participants were enrolled by age into 18-55, 56-69 and 70-plus year subgroups, with 148, 28 and 57 TCR-sequenced participants respectively.

The CDR3 regions of human TCRbeta chains were subjected to immunosequencing. The paper's data handling went like this. TCRs in the repertoires were matched against a reference library of SARS-CoV-2-specific TCRs that had been generated with the MIRA antigen-specificity platform. Breadth was defined as the fraction of unique TCRs that were SARS-CoV-2-associated. Depth was defined as the fraction of total T cells that were SARS-CoV-2-associated. Using the MIRA data, every spike-specific TCR was mapped to the spike region that the TCR reacted to and assigned to either a CD4 or a CD8 class. Log10-transformed breadth and depth values were compared by one-way ANOVA with Sidak's multiple comparisons tests. TCRdb obtained this table from immuneACCESS and retained in-frame rearrangements with V and J assigned. These tables miss some clones; where compared with another copy, unresolved V genes account for less than half of the shortfall, and the remainder is unexplained. V and J calls plus clone size are reproduced from that table; the DNA served to infer D and trimming. The sample data list roughly 100,000 clones, and 89% of these were observed just once. 18% of the sample is taken by the ten largest.

The time point label here, explained by the study, means: baseline before first vaccination. Vaccinee samples were obtained from the UK trials COV001 and COV002, which included a single-blind randomized controlled phase 2/3 trial of AZD1222 (ChAdOx1 nCoV-19) in healthy adults. For TCRbeta chain sequencing, PBMC samples were collected from trial participants at day 0 and at day 28 after the second dose. What the work shows at the level of the full study, not this receptor alone: Participants were mostly white British, with more females than males. The authors suggested clonal diversity may have been underestimated. Reportedly, almost half of the unique spike-specific TCRs recognized epitopes lying outside the regions that are mutated in the B.1.351 and B.1.1.7 variants. Only five or six AZD1222 recipients were SARS-CoV-2 seropositive at baseline, limiting conclusions about previously exposed vaccinees. The 56-69-year group was small, and its depth increase did not reach significance, likely because of low power. After two AZD1222 doses, spike-specific TCR breadth and depth were significantly higher than at day 0 and than in MenACWY recipients. Because no day 14 peak-response samples were available, repertoires were characterized only after the peak T cell response. The whole spike protein was spanned by vaccine-associated CD4 TCRs, and dominant responses were seen in regions 160-218 and 743-854.

Sequencing used peripheral blood, obtained on day 0 of AZD1222 vaccination. This TCR was recovered from an adult in good health. The chain uses TRBV19 and TRBJ2-7, and TRBD2 matches 7 of the central bases. CDR3 protein: CASSPRGERSYEQYF. The DNA sequence is given as TGTGCCAGTAGTCCTCGGGGGGAAAGGTCCTACGAGCAGTACTTC.